This TCR beta chain appears in the sequencing data of a study of T cell clones after liver transplantation. Study-level background: TCRbeta sequencing after a pre-transplant mixed lymphocyte reaction identified graft-donor-reactive clones, later tracked in post-transplant blood. Without induction therapy, subjects received standard immunosuppression until 12-24 months post-transplant. Draws occurred before transplant, before withdrawal, and after complete or failed withdrawal.

Per germline, CDR1 SGHDT and CDR2 YYEEEE. With V trimmed by 0 bases and J by 3 bases, 5 bases remained unmatched. CDR3 length equals 15 residues. Profiling relied on immunoSEQ multiplex PCR, and the TCRdb table lists in-frame clones only, not all of them. Counted here are fewer than 80,000 clones, roughly 84% occurring once; the ten biggest clones make up 2.1%. The source was CD4+ T cells from blood, collected roughly 48 months after liver transplant. The TCR originated in a human patient who received a liver transplant. Some T cells may be the graft donor's. The chain employs TRBV5-6 and TRBJ2-7; 8 bases are shared with TRBD1. DNA for the CDR3: TGTGCCAGCAGCTTGGTAACAGGGGGAAACTACGAGCAGTACTTC. Protein sequence: CASSLVTGGNYEQYF.